This T cell receptor (beta chain) was sequenced in a study of a mutant IDH1 vaccine in newly diagnosed glioma. Across the study: Commencement of vaccination occurred 4-6 weeks following radiotherapy alone, or concurrently with temozolomide cycles. There were about 60% males and approximately 38% females among treated patients, whose mean age was 40.4 years. Earlier treatment was radiotherapy, temozolomide, or both, with most getting both.

This clone is categorized as medium-sized. The antigen is not known. Different DNA sequences within this sample yield the same CDR3. Profiled with immunoSEQ multiplex PCR; TCRdb holds only in-frame clones, not every one. The sample has about 56,000 clones, approximately 75% seen once. Time point defined: week 47, end of study. In the vaccine, a single dose held 300 ug of the mutant IDH1 20-mer peptide, along with topical imiquimod. This CDR3 contains 16 residues. After removal of 4 bases from V and 4 bases from J, the junction contained 8 bases not matched to a gene. Germline V CDR1 and CDR2: SGHRS, YFSETQ. Points from the study as a whole: Vaccine-induced immune responses were detected in 85% to 95% of patients.

This specimen consisted of PBMCs, obtained from a glioma patient whose treatment included an IDH1 peptide vaccine. The V gene is TRBV5-1, the J gene TRBJ1-4; 9 nucleotides align to TRBD1. The sequence derives from a man aged 50 to 60 with glioma. DNA of the CDR3: TGCGCCAGCAGCCTATCGACAGGGGGAGGTAATGAAAAACTGTTTTTT. Translation: CASSLSTGGGNEKLFF.